This T cell receptor (beta chain) appears in the sequencing data of a study of T-cell reconstitution after alpha-beta-depleted transplantation in children. There are 15 residues in the CDR3. Germline V gene lookup returns CDR1 DFQATT and CDR2 SNEGSKA (reference sequence). V dropped 7 bases and J dropped 0 bases, with 15 bases sitting between them. Preparing the TCRbeta library involved the use of unique molecular identifiers. TCRdb re-analysed the PCR reads in MiXCR, keeping a single row per CDR3 protein. The table includes 120,000 or so distinct CDR3 sequences, around a tenth detected once. The rearrangement uses TRBV20-1 and TRBJ1-4; D is uncertain. Sequencing was performed on PBMCs from the stem cell graft donor, taken from the stem cell graft. The sequence derives from a human donor who donated a stem cell graft to a child with acute lymphoblastic leukemia. DNA of the CDR3: TGCAGTGTCACGGGCCCTTCCCCAACTAATGAAAAACTGTTTTTT. This codes for CSVTGPSPTNEKLFF.